One sample yielded the 18 T cell receptor beta chains listed below, sequenced in a study of human T cells and chemical hapten exposure. Time point of the sample: patch test 1, 2 weeks after DPC sensitization. Sample treatment: therapeutic diphenylcyclopropenone sensitization with weekly scalp DPC. TCRdb passed the RACE reads through MiXCR, listing each CDR3 protein once. The sample consists of some 79,000 distinct CDR3 sequences, roughly 7.6% of them appearing once. The material sequenced was whole blood, taken in connection with sensitization to the hapten diphenylcyclopropenone (DPC). The receptor source for this set is a woman under 40 with alopecia areata. Some clones in this sample may be carry-over from other donors' samples.

This clonotype was seen many times. The chain is built from TRBV5-6 and TRBJ2-1; a possible D gene is TRBD1 (7 bases). This CDR3 comprises 14 residues. Trimming pared 4 bases from V and 8 bases from J, leaving 16 bases between. Germline assignment: CDR1 SGHDT and CDR2 YYEEEE. The CDR3 loop reads CASSGRGASHEQFF. The CDR3 DNA is TGTGCCAGCAGCGGCAGGGGGGCCAGCCATGAGCAGTTCTTC.

The sample holds a few counts of this clonotype. The chain joins TRBV7-9 to TRBJ1-2; D gene ambiguous. This CDR3 region has 14 residues. Germline V gene lookup returns CDR1 SEHNR and CDR2 FQNEAQ (reference sequence). V lost 5 bases and J lost 0, with 10 bases in between. The CDR3 reads CASSLTPSNYGYTF. The DNA of the CDR3 is TGTGCCAGCAGCCTGACCCCTTCTAACTATGGCTACACCTTC.

The CDR3 coding sequence is TGCAGCGTTGCTCGAAGCACAGATACGCAGTATTTT. Protein: CSVARSTDTQYF. The chain couples TRBV29-1 to TRBJ2-3; D is uncertain. The CDR3 has 12 residues. Germline loops: CDR1 SQVTM, CDR2 ANQGSEA. Trimming stripped 4 bases from V and 0 bases from J, with 5 bases between.

This clonotype was picked up a small number of times. The chain links TRBV5-5 to TRBJ1-1; 9 bases align to TRBD1. CDR3 length: 17 residues. V lost 4 bases to trimming and J lost 0 bases; unmatched junction nucleotides: 10. CDR1 is SGHKS and CDR2 is YYEKEE in the germline V gene (reference sequence). DNA for the CDR3: TGTGCCAGCAGCGTGACAGGGGGATGGGGGATGAACACTGAAGCTTTCTTT. Translating gives CASSVTGGWGMNTEAFF.

The V gene is TRBV5-1, the J gene TRBJ2-5; D gene uncertain. The CDR3 loop spans 14 amino acids. Germline V lookup: CDR1 SGHRS, CDR2 YFSETQ. V was pared by 1 base and J by 2 bases, with 9 bases between. CDR3 region: CASSLCRSQETQYF. In nucleotides, the CDR3 is TGCGCCAGCAGCTTGTGCAGGTCGCAAGAGACCCAGTACTTC.

This clonotype was seen many times. The J gene is TRBJ1-1, the V gene TRBV5-1; D is perhaps TRBD1 (5 bases). The CDR3 runs to 19 residues. Trimming took off 2 bases at V and 0 bases at J, with 23 bases between the two ends. Germline V lookup: CDR1 SGHRS, CDR2 YFSETQ. The chain's CDR3 is CASSLAIPGTRSMNTEAFF. CDR3 in DNA: TGCGCCAGCAGCTTAGCCATCCCAGGGACCCGATCCATGAACACTGAAGCTTTCTTT.

This clonotype was observed at least ten times. J is TRBJ1-4 and V is TRBV2; D is ambiguous. Trimming left V 10 bases short and J 0 bases short, with 12 bases between. CDR1 SNHLY and CDR2 FYNNEI come from the germline V gene. The CDR3 has 14 residues. For the CDR3, the DNA is TGTGCCACCAAGAACGGTGCAACTAATGAAAAACTGTTTTTT. This translates into CATKNGATNEKLFF. Complete variable domain (other parts from reference TRBV2 and TRBJ1-4): EPEVTQTPSHQVTQMGQEVILRCVPISNHLYFYWYRQILGQKVEFLVSFYNNEISEKSEIFDDQFSVERPDGSNFTLKIRSTKLEDSAMYFCATKNGATNEKLFFGSGTQLSVL.

Only a few counts were recorded for this clonotype. The V gene is TRBV20-1, the J gene TRBJ2-1; 8 bases fit TRBD2. Germline V gene lookup returns CDR1 DFQATT and CDR2 SNEGSKA (reference sequence). V dropped 4 bases and J dropped 8; count of bases not matched to a gene: 10. The CDR3 has 14 residues. The CDR3 is CSATSGLARDEQFF. The CDR3, as DNA: TGCAGTGCTACTTCCGGACTAGCTAGGGATGAGCAGTTCTTC.

This clonotype appeared a few times. The chain carries TRBV19 and TRBJ1-5, with a tentative D call TRBD1 (6 bases). The germline V gene encodes CDR1 LNHDA and CDR2 SQIVND (reference sequence). The CDR3 sequence is 15 residues long. The germline V and J ends were trimmed by 2 bases and 2 bases, with 10 bases remaining between them. DNA for the CDR3: TGTGCCAGTAGTATACGACAGGCACGCAATCAGCCCCAGCATTTT. Translated: CASSIRQARNQPQHF.

This clonotype was detected ten times or more. The genes are TRBV2 and TRBJ1-4; a weak D match, TRBD1 (6 bases). Germline CDR1 reads SNHLY; CDR2 reads FYNNEI. Trimming stripped 6 bases from V and 0 bases from J, with 11 bases between. The CDR3 consists of 15 residues. The CDR3 sequence: CASSSTGSTNEKLFF. CDR3 sequence (DNA): TGTGCCAGCAGCAGCACAGGGTCAACTAATGAAAAACTGTTTTTT. Full variable domain (missing parts from reference TRBV2 and TRBJ1-4): EPEVTQTPSHQVTQMGQEVILRCVPISNHLYFYWYRQILGQKVEFLVSFYNNEISEKSEIFDDQFSVERPDGSNFTLKIRSTKLEDSAMYFCASSSTGSTNEKLFFGSGTQLSVL.

In this sample, this clonotype turned up many times. This chain uses TRBV29-1 with TRBJ1-2, with D unresolved. The CDR3 length is 11 residues. Between the trimmed V and J ends, which lost 7 bases and 7 bases, there was a span of 13 bases. CDR1 SQVTM and CDR2 ANQGSEA come from the germline V gene. In DNA form, the CDR3 reads TGCAGCGCTTTCTTGTACGGTGGCTACACCTTC. It translates to CSAFLYGGYTF. Complete variable domain (other parts from reference TRBV29-1 and TRBJ1-2): SAVISQKPSRDICQRGTSLTIQCQVDSQVTMMFWYRQQPGQSLTLIATANQGSEATYESGFVIDKFPISRPNLTFSTLTVSNMSPEDSSIYLCSAFLYGGYTFGSGTRLTVV.

This clonotype was seen more than once but under ten times. V is TRBV6-5 and J is TRBJ2-7; D remains unclear. V lost 0 bases and J lost 4, with 10 bases in between. Per germline, CDR1 MNHEY and CDR2 SVGAGI. The CDR3 has 14 residues. The CDR3 bases are TGTGCCAGCAGTTACTCCCCAGACTTTTACGAGCAGTACTTC. Amino acid sequence: CASSYSPDFYEQYF.

This clonotype was recorded many times. This chain uses TRBV6-1 with TRBJ1-6; D is unresolved. The ends were cut back, 1 base at V and 10 bases at J, with 8 bases in the middle. Germline CDR1 is MNHNS and CDR2 is SASEGT. CDR3 size: 13 residues. CDR3 DNA sequence: TGTGCCAGCAGTGAAGACATTGGCTCACCCCTCCACTTT. Translating it yields CASSEDIGSPLHF.

This clonotype appeared many times. This chain uses TRBV5-1 with TRBJ2-2; a weak D match, TRBD1 (5 bases). Trimming stripped 5 bases from V and 0 bases from J, with 8 bases between. The CDR3 consists of 14 residues. Germline V gives CDR1 SGHRS, CDR2 YFSETQ. The CDR3 is CASRQTANTGELFF. The CDR3 nucleotides read TGCGCCAGCAGGCAGACAGCGAACACCGGGGAGCTGTTTTTT.

This clonotype was seen at least ten times. The rearrangement uses TRBV6-5 and TRBJ1-1; tentatively, D is TRBD1 (6 bases). V was clipped by 7 bases and J by 0 bases, with 24 bases between them. Per the germline V gene, CDR1 is MNHEY and CDR2 is SVGAGI. There are 18 residues in the CDR3. CDR3 bases: TGTGCCAGCACCTCCCCCCGGGGGGGCGCCAACATGAACACTGAAGCTTTCTTT. Its translation: CASTSPRGGANMNTEAFF.

This clonotype was counted a few times. The chain recombines TRBV5-1 with TRBJ2-2; 7 nucleotides align to TRBD1. CDR1 is SGHRS, CDR2 YFSETQ, per germline. V lost 0 bases, J lost 6 bases, and 8 bases stayed unmatched. The CDR3 totals 16 residues. The CDR3 protein is CASSLVLMTGPGELFF. The CDR3 nucleotides are TGCGCCAGCAGCTTGGTTTTAATGACAGGGCCCGGGGAGCTGTTTTTT.

This clonotype was seen more than once but under ten times. The chain has TRBV14 and TRBJ2-3; 11 bases are shared with TRBD2. The ends lost 4 bases at V and 4 bases at J; junction bases unmatched: 7. This CDR3 comprises 16 residues. CDR1 and CDR2 (germline): SGHDN, FVKESK. The CDR3 sequence is CASSPTSGGGPDTQYF. CDR3 nucleotides: TGTGCCAGCAGCCCCACTAGCGGGGGAGGCCCAGATACGCAGTATTTT.

The sample holds many counts of this clonotype. V is TRBV7-2 and J is TRBJ2-3; D is uncertain. The germline V gene has CDR1 SGHTA and CDR2 FQGNSA. Trimming pared 5 bases from V and 0 bases from J, leaving 3 bases between. CDR3 length equals 12 residues. The CDR3 protein is CASSESTDTQYF. CDR3 DNA: TGTGCCAGCAGCGAAAGCACAGATACGCAGTATTTT.